The 20 T cell receptor beta chains presented below share a single source sample, sequenced in a study of blood T cells in healthy people across ages. Then a second PCR, running about 6 to 12 cycles, was carried out with a sample-barcoded 5' primer and a J-beta primer mix. MiXCR was run by TCRdb on the 5' RACE reads, yielding one entry per CDR3 protein. Of some 940,000 distinct CDR3 sequences listed, under 35% were seen once; the top ten hold roughly 10%. These data also formed part of another study, on T cells of mothers and their children.

The sample consisted of blood. These receptor sequences come from a woman aged 40 to 55 in good health.

This clonotype was found many times. The chain links TRBV29-1 to TRBJ1-2; no definite D call. The CDR3 covers 11 residues. CDR1 is SQVTM and CDR2 is ANQGSEA in the germline V gene. As DNA, the CDR3 is TGCACAGCAGGAACTAACTATGGCTACACCTTC. This gives the protein CTAGTNYGYTF.

The chain carries TRBV7-2 and TRBJ2-7; 10 bases agree with TRBD1. Germline trimming cut 1 base from V and 5 bases from J; bases unmatched to any gene: 8. The CDR3 extends over 16 amino acids. Germline V lookup: CDR1 SGHTA, CDR2 FQGNSA. CDR3 sequence (DNA): TGTGCCAGCAGCTTAGAATTCGGGACAGGGGAAGACGAGCAGTACTTC. Translating gives CASSLEFGTGEDEQYF.

At least ten counts were recorded for this clonotype. The V and J genes are TRBV6-4 and TRBJ2-3; 10 bases match TRBD2. Germline-derived CDR1 and CDR2 are MRHNA and SNTAGT. V was pared by 6 bases and J by 2 bases, with 8 bases of the junction left unmatched. The CDR3 consists of 16 residues. The CDR3 loop reads CASSPSGGGHTDTQYF. CDR3 DNA sequence: TGTGCCAGCAGCCCCAGCGGGGGGGGACACACAGATACGCAGTATTTT.

In regard to this clonotype: A junction boundary mismatches the germline segment, possibly from a read error. The chain combines TRBV5-4 with TRBJ2-1; D is perhaps TRBD1 or TRBD2 (5 bases each). Germline CDR1 SGHNT, CDR2 YYREEE (reference sequence). The CDR3 is made up of 15 amino acids. CDR3 in DNA: TGTGCCGGCAGCGTCGGGACCCCGGGGCACAATGAGCAGTTCTTC. Translation: CAGSVGTPGHNEQFF.

This clonotype was found many times. This sequence may be a read error, since a much larger clone differs from it by one base. The chain joins TRBV15 to TRBJ2-3, with 8 bases fitting TRBD1. Germline values: CDR1 LNHNV, CDR2 YYDKDF (reference sequence). Trimming cost V 5 bases and J 5 bases; bases outside gene matches: 12. This CDR3 is built from 16 residues. The CDR3 here is CATSRAMTGVGDTQYF. The CDR3 region has the DNA TGTGCCACCAGCCGAGCGATGACAGGGGTTGGAGATACGCAGTATTTT.

The V gene is TRBV2, the J gene TRBJ1-2; no clear D gene. Trimming took 4 bases from V and 4 from J, leaving 7 bases between them. The CDR3 length is 12 residues. Germline assignment: CDR1 SNHLY and CDR2 FYNNEI. The chain's CDR3 is CASSGQFYGYTF. In DNA form, the CDR3 reads TGTGCCAGCAGTGGGCAGTTCTATGGCTACACCTTC.

Regarding this clonotype: This clone may be a read error of a much larger clone one base away. V usage is TRBV6-1 and J usage is TRBJ2-1, with D perhaps TRBD1 (7 bases). Germline CDR1 MNHNS, CDR2 SASEGT. This CDR3 is built from 17 residues. The chain's CDR3 is CASSDHRGLMDGNERFF. Written as DNA, the CDR3 is TGTGCCAGCAGTGACCACAGGGGACTCATGGATGGGAATGAGCGGTTCTTC.

This chain uses TRBV29-1 with TRBJ2-5, with unresolved D. V was clipped by 4 bases and J by 5 bases, with 5 bases between them. The germline V gene has CDR1 SQVTM and CDR2 ANQGSEA. This CDR3 contains 10 residues. The CDR3 bases are TGCAGCGTTGGCCTGGAGACCCAGTACTTC. This codes for CSVGLETQYF.

This clonotype came up once. A much larger clone differs from this one at a single base, so this may be a read error. The V and J genes are TRBV11-2 and TRBJ2-1, with D hard to call. CDR1 is SGHAT and CDR2 is FQNNGV in the germline V gene. The V and J ends lost 7 bases and 0 bases respectively, with 13 bases between them. This CDR3 region has 15 residues. CDR3 DNA sequence: TGTGCCAGCAACCAAGGCAGTGCCTCCTACAATGAGCAGTTCTTC. It encodes CASNQGSASYNEQFF.

This clonotype was recorded a few times. A much larger clone sits a single nucleotide away, making a read error possible. The chain joins TRBV7-2 to TRBJ2-1, with 8 bases identical to TRBD2. CDR1 and CDR2 (germline): SGHTA, FQGNSA. CDR3 length equals 17 residues. Trimming at V came to 4 bases and at J to 1 base, leaving 9 bases not matched to a gene. This CDR3 is CASSSLQRGSSYNEQFF. CDR3 nucleotides: TGTGCCAGCAGCTCCCTACAGCGGGGGAGTTCCTACAATGAGCAGTTCTTC. The whole variable domain, remainder taken from reference TRBV7-2 and TRBJ2-1, is GAGVSQSPSNKVTEKGKDVELRCDPISGHTALYWYRQSLGQGLEFLIYFQGNSAPDKSGLPSDRFSAERTGGSVSTLTIQRTQQEDSAVYLCASSSLQRGSSYNEQFFGPGTRLTVL.

The chain has TRBV5-1 and TRBJ1-2, with unresolved D. CDR1 is SGHRS and CDR2 is YFSETQ in the germline V gene. This CDR3 spans 14 amino acids. V lost 0 bases, J lost 7 bases, and 13 bases lay in between. CDR3 amino acids: CASSLDPGSPGYTF. In nucleotides, the CDR3 is TGCGCCAGCAGCTTGGATCCGGGTAGCCCTGGCTACACCTTC.

The V call is TRBV30, the J call TRBJ2-2; 10 nucleotides align to TRBD1. CDR1 and CDR2 from the germline V gene are GTSNPN and SVGIG (reference sequence). Trimming removed 0 bases from V and 5 bases from J; junction bases left unmatched: 9. CDR3 length equals 17 residues. CDR3 bases: TGTGCCTGGAGTGTACGTAGCGGGACAGGGGTGACCGGGGAGCTGTTTTTT. Its translation: CAWSVRSGTGVTGELFF.

This clonotype showed up just a few times. The chain joins TRBV28 to TRBJ1-2; maybe TRBD1 (5 bases). This CDR3 is built from 16 residues. V lost 5 bases to trimming and J lost 0 bases, with 16 bases between them. CDR1 MDHEN and CDR2 SYDVKM come from the germline V gene. CDR3 sequence: CASSPSLGQANYGYTF. CDR3 DNA: TGTGCCAGCAGTCCATCGCTCGGACAAGCTAACTATGGCTACACCTTC.

This clonotype was picked up a small number of times. This chain links TRBV11-2 with TRBJ2-1; no clear D gene. The CDR3 length is 13 residues. Germline CDR1 SGHAT, CDR2 FQNNGV. The V gene lost 2 bases and the J gene lost 9 bases, with 11 bases spanning the gap. The CDR3 DNA sequence: TGTGCCAGCAGCTTATCAAATACCGGTGAGCAGTTCTTC. Translated, it gives CASSLSNTGEQFF. Full variable domain (missing parts from reference TRBV11-2 and TRBJ2-1): EAGVAQSPRYKIIEKRQSVAFWCNPISGHATLYWYQQILGQGPKLLIQFQNNGVVDDSQLPKDRFSAERLKGVDSTLKIQPAKLEDSAVYLCASSLSNTGEQFFGPGTRLTVL.

This clonotype was seen ten or more times. J is TRBJ2-7 and V is TRBV5-1; 7 bases line up with TRBD2. The CDR3 extends over 15 amino acids. The ends lost 4 bases at V and 2 bases at J; junction bases unmatched: 9. In germline, CDR1 is SGHRS, CDR2 YFSETQ. This CDR3 is CASSPEEGGPYEQYF. The DNA of the CDR3 is TGCGCCAGCAGCCCCGAGGAGGGAGGGCCCTACGAGCAGTACTTC.

This clonotype was detected a few times. The genes are TRBV21-1 and TRBJ1-4. TRBV21-1 is given as a pseudogene. The CDR3 has 18 residues. As DNA, the CDR3 is TGTGCCAGCAGCTCGCGGGGGGCCAAGATTGCAACTAATGAAAAACTGTTTTTT. It is translated as CASSSRGAKIATNEKLFF.

This clonotype was observed many times. V usage is TRBV28 and J usage is TRBJ2-7; D ambiguous. The germline gives CDR1 MDHEN, CDR2 SYDVKM. CDR3 length: 13 residues. V lost 3 bases to trimming and J lost 3 bases, with 9 bases between them. CDR3 sequence: CASSFWVGYEQYF. DNA of the CDR3: TGTGCCAGCAGTTTTTGGGTGGGCTACGAGCAGTACTTC.

Note on this clonotype: A much larger clone is a single base away; this may be a read error. V and J are TRBV7-2 and TRBJ2-3; TRBD1 matches at 8 bases. CDR1 and CDR2 (germline): SGHTA, FQGNSA. This CDR3 spans 13 amino acids. The CDR3 DNA reads TGTGCCTGCAGCCCCCGAGACAGGGGAACGCAGTATTTT. Translated, it gives CACSPRDRGTQYF.

Ten or more counts support this clonotype. The V gene is TRBV6-1, the J gene TRBJ2-3, with TRBD1 as a possible D gene (6 bases). The CDR3 contains 14 residues. Per germline, CDR1 MNHNS and CDR2 SASEGT. V was trimmed by 6 bases and J by 3 bases, leaving 13 bases between them. DNA for the CDR3: TGTGCCAGCAGACTGCAGGGGTCTACAGATACGCAGTATTTT. Its translation: CASRLQGSTDTQYF.

Note on this clonotype: The junction departs from the called germline gene at one end, perhaps through a read error. This chain connects TRBV7-9 to TRBJ2-1; tentatively, D is TRBD2 (5 bases). The CDR3 has 16 amino acids. Germline CDR1 reads SEHNR; CDR2 reads FQNEAQ (reference sequence). The CDR3 DNA is TGTGCCAGCAGCCAACGGGCGTCTAGCTCCTACAATGAGGAGTTCTTC. Protein sequence: CASSQRASSSYNEEFF.